This T cell receptor beta chain was found in a study of brain metastases from non-small cell lung cancer. Whole-study results and caveats: Compared with their matched primary tumors, around 69% of brain metastases showed expanded T-cell clones. Paired brain metastases and primary tumors largely shared TCR repertoires. Fewer infiltrating T cells were found in brain metastases than primaries.

Notes on this clone: Its antigen is as yet unknown.

TCRdb's copy holds only in-frame clones and misses some; the assay was immunoSEQ multiplex PCR. This table has thousands of clones, roughly 88% appearing once. Germline V gene sequence: CDR1 MDHEN, CDR2 SYDVKM. The V end lost 5 bases, the J end lost 1 base, and 11 bases lay between the germline ends. The CDR3 length is 14 residues. The chain is built from TRBV28 and TRBJ1-1; D is undetermined. Sequencing was performed on primary lung tumor tissue. This clonotype was sampled from a donor aged 40 or older with non-small cell lung cancer. CDR3 in amino acids: CASSAPPRNTEAFF. The DNA of the CDR3 is TGTGCCAGCAGTGCCCCCCCTCGGAACACTGAAGCTTTCTTT.